The T cell receptor beta chain described here comes from a study of blood T cell repertoires in COVID-19. Overall study: Specimens from acute and convalescent COVID-19 originated in the United States, Italy and Spain.

Details on this clone: One end of the junction does not line up with germline, which may come from a read error.

Original methodology: Reference gene primer amplification in the assay estimated nucleated cell counts. Using immunoSEQ multiplex PCR, the repertoire was profiled, and TCRdb retains in-frame clones only, with some absent. The V and J calls and clone size were taken over from that table, and D and trimming were inferred from the DNA. Of about 98,000 clones listed, roughly 80% are singletons. Germline CDR1 reads MNHEY; CDR2 reads SVGEGT. The CDR3 has 13 amino acids. This receptor was obtained from a man between 65 and 85 years old with active or convalescent COVID-19. The specimen was peripheral blood. The V and J genes are TRBV6-2 or TRBV6-3 and TRBJ2-7, with D hard to call. CDR3 amino acids: CASSPPGSSEQYF. The DNA for the CDR3 is TGTGCCAGCAGCCCCCCCGGGTCCTCCGAGCAGTACTTC.